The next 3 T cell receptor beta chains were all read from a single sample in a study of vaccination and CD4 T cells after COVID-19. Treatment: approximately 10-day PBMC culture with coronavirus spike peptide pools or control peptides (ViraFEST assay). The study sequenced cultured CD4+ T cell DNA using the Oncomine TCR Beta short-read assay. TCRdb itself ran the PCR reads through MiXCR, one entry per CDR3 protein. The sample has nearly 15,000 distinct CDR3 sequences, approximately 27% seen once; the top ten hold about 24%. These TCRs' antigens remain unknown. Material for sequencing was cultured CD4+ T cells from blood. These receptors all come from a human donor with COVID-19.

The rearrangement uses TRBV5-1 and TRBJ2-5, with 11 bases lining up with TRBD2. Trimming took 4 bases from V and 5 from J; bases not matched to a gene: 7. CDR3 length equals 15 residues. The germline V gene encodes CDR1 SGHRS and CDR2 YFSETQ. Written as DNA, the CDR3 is TGCGCCAGCAGCCTGGATAGCGGGAGGGTGGAGACCCAGTACTTC. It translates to CASSLDSGRVETQYF.

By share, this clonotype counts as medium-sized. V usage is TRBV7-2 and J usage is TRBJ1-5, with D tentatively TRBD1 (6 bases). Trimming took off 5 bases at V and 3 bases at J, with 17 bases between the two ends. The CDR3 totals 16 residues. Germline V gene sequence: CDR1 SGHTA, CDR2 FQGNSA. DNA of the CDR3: TGTGCCAGCAGCAGTGATATGGACAGAATCAATCAGCCCCAGCATTTT. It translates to CASSSDMDRINQPQHF.

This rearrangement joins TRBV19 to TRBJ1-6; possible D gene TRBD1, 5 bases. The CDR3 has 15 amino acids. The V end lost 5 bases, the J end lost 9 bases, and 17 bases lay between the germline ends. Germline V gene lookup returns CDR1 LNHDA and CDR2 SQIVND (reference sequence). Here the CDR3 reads CASSPHGAGGSPLHF. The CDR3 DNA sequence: TGTGCCAGTAGTCCCCACGGGGCCGGCGGTTCACCCCTCCACTTT. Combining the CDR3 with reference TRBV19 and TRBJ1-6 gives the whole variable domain DGGITQSPKYLFRKEGQNVTLSCEQNLNHDAMYWYRQDPGQGLRLIYYSQIVNDFQKGDIAEGYSVSREKKESFPLTVTSAQKNPTAFYLCASSPHGAGGSPLHFGNGTRLTVT.